Listed below are T cell receptor beta chains from one sample, sequenced in a study of OX40 agonist ivuxolimab in advanced cancers. Profiling relied on immunoSEQ multiplex PCR, and the TCRdb table lists in-frame clones only, not all of them. The sample holds tens of thousands of clones, 83% seen once. The sequenced sample was CD4+ or CD8+ T cells sorted from blood, obtained in a trial of the OX40 agonist ivuxolimab. These receptors were obtained from an adult with an advanced solid tumor such as melanoma, head and neck, liver or kidney cancer. CDR3s include the opening cysteine and the closing phenylalanine or tryptophan. Fields, in order: clone size, D gene, J gene, V gene, CDR3 DNA, CDR3 protein. D genes are given only for firm matches. The size of a clone is reported for some rows only, either as once, few or many, or as a class for expanded clones.

>-|-|TRBJ1-5|TRBV7-2
TGTGCCAGCAGCTTACCGGGTCCCAATCAGCCCCAGCATTTT
CASSLPGPNQPQHF
>-|-|TRBJ2-2|TRBV4-1
TGCGCCATCGGCAACTTGAACACCGGGGAGCTGTTTTTT
CAIGNLNTGELFF
>-|-|TRBJ2-1|TRBV29-1
TGCAGCGTCCTTCAGGGGACCGGGGGCGAGCAGTTCTTC
CSVLQGTGGEQFF
>once|TRBD1|TRBJ1-4|TRBV27
TGTGCCAGCAGGCTGACAGGGACCGGGGAAAAACTGTTTTTT
CASRLTGTGEKLFF
>-|-|TRBJ1-2|TRBV7-9
TGTGCCAGCAGCTTAGAACAGGGAACTAACTATGGCTACACCTTC
CASSLEQGTNYGYTF
>-|-|TRBJ2-7|TRBV28
TGTGCCAGCAGTGACCAGGGGCTCACCTACGAGCAGTACTTC
CASSDQGLTYEQYF
>few|-|TRBJ1-4|TRBV5-6
TGTGCCAGCAGCTACGGGGACGGAAAACTGTTTTTT
CASSYGDGKLFF
>few|-|TRBJ2-7|TRBV27
TGTGCCAGCAGTCAAAGCGGACCTACCTACGAGCAGTACTTC
CASSQSGPTYEQYF
>-|-|TRBJ2-7|TRBV7-8
TGTGCCAGCAGCTCGACCTACGAGCAGTACTTC
CASSSTYEQYF
>-|-|TRBJ1-2|TRBV28
TGTGCCAGCAGTTTTTCGACCTATGGCTACACCTTC
CASSFSTYGYTF
>-|-|TRBJ2-1|TRBV7-9
TGTGCCAGCAACCCCACGCGGGCTGCAGATGAGCAGTTCTTC
CASNPTRAADEQFF
>-|TRBD1|TRBJ1-2|TRBV27
TGTGCCAGCAGTTCCCCTCGCCAGGGGGCGTATGGCTACACCTTC
CASSSPRQGAYGYTF